This TCR beta chain was sequenced during a study of blood T cell repertoires in COVID-19. Study as a whole: The study drew acute and convalescent COVID-19 samples from the United States, Italy and Spain. T cells, B-cell-depleted T cells, or PBMCs supplied cDNA or gDNA.

Per the original methods: Scientists estimated how many nucleated cells there were by amplifying reference gene primers. Some clones are missing from TCRdb's copy, which holds only in-frame ones; the method was immunoSEQ multiplex PCR. V and J calls plus clone size are reproduced from that table; the DNA served to infer D and trimming. The repertoire holds around 55,000 clones, with about 90% as singletons. The sequencing input was peripheral blood. The clonotype comes from a man in his 60s with active COVID-19.

The CDR3 reads CASSVVEVSGEQYF. CDR3 DNA: TGTGCCAGCAGCGTCGTAGAGGTATCCGGCGAGCAGTACTTC. The V call is TRBV9, the J call TRBJ2-7; D is unclear. Germline CDR1 is SGDLS and CDR2 is YYNGEE. The CDR3 spans 14 residues. V lost 2 bases to trimming and J lost 6 bases, with 15 bases between them.